The rows below give T cell receptor beta chains drawn from one sample of a study of CD8+CD57+ T cells in acquired aplastic anemia. One entry per CDR3 protein results from TCRdb running MiXCR on the reads. The sample contains approximately 190,000 distinct CDR3 sequences, around 47% of which appear only once. Sequencing input: sorted CD4+, CD8+, or CD8+CD57+ T cells (not recorded which) from PBMCs. These receptors all stem from a human donor with aplastic anemia. CDR3s include the opening cysteine and the closing phenylalanine or tryptophan. Each record gives: CDR3 protein, J gene, V gene.

CASGFSTDTQYF,TRBJ2-3,TRBV7-9
CASSVETLTYGYEQYF,TRBJ2-7,TRBV7-7
CASSVNRGGTEAFF,TRBJ1-1,TRBV9
CASSGTGGNQPQHF,TRBJ1-5,TRBV19
CSARVAGVADTQYF,TRBJ2-3,TRBV20-1
CASSGWTGSGNEQYF,TRBJ2-7,TRBV25-1
CASSLVGGRVSDTQYF,TRBJ2-3,TRBV7-6
CASSDTGQGNTIYF,TRBJ1-3,TRBV2
CASSPWSSNQPQHF,TRBJ1-5,TRBV27
CATSDWSAKGTDTQYF,TRBJ2-3,TRBV24-1
CASSLGSGGSYGYTF,TRBJ1-2,TRBV7-2
CASSDGRGGDTQYF,TRBJ2-3,TRBV6-4
CASAFRGTDTQYF,TRBJ2-3,TRBV11-3
CASNLLGLQHYNEAFF,TRBJ1-1,TRBV7-9
CAIRPGQAPDTQYF,TRBJ2-3,TRBV28
CSARANSDYEQYF,TRBJ2-7,TRBV20-1
CASSEALPTEAFF,TRBJ1-1,TRBV2
CASRSETLLEYF,TRBJ2-3,TRBV19
CSAPRVGGYEQYF,TRBJ2-7,TRBV20-1
CAIRQALWEKLFF,TRBJ1-4,TRBV10-3
CSANRDRGLAGGGETQYF,TRBJ2-5,TRBV20-1
CASSLYWRSTDTQYF,TRBJ2-3,TRBV11-1